The sequence of this TCR beta chain was determined in a study of cytomegalovirus exposure and HLA in healthy donors. The primer mix had 60 Vbeta and 13 Jbeta primers. Sequencing used immunoSEQ multiplex PCR; TCRdb keeps in-frame clones, though not all of them. Its clone listing holds around 33,000 clones. Trimming stripped 2 bases from V and 2 bases from J, with 11 bases between. Germline assignment: CDR1 SGHAT and CDR2 FQDESV (reference sequence). CDR3 length: 15 residues. Sequencing was performed on PBMCs. The V gene is TRBV11-1, the J gene TRBJ2-3, with D possibly matching TRBD2 (5 bases). This sequence originates from a woman aged 40 to 50 in good health and CMV-seropositive. DNA for the CDR3: TGTGCCAGCAGCTTAAGTGGGAGAGACACAGATACGCAGTATTTT. This codes for CASSLSGRDTDTQYF.